Listed below are T cell receptor beta chains from one sample, sequenced in a study of long-term antiretroviral therapy in people with HIV. The method was immunoSEQ multiplex PCR; TCRdb's version includes in-frame clones alone and lacks a portion of them. The sample includes approximately 28,000 clones, around four fifths of them seen just once. Here the sequenced sample was unsorted PBMCs, taken 0.8 years before starting antiretroviral therapy. The receptors stem from a man aged 18 to 29 with HIV. Each CDR3 is given with its conserved first and last residue. The D gene is left open where the match is weak. A clone size is listed for some rows: how often the clone was seen (once, few, many), or a class if it is expanded.

cdr3_nt cdr3_aa d_call clone_size j_call v_call
TGCAGCGTGCAACCGGGAGCAGGAGGAGAGACCCAGTACTTC CSVQPGAGGETQYF . . TRBJ2-5 TRBV29-1
TGTGCCAGCATTCCGACGGGATACAATGAGCAGTTCTTC CASIPTGYNEQFF . few TRBJ2-1 TRBV27
TGCGCCAGCAGCGCGGACAGAGGCTTTGATGAGCAGTTCTTC CASSADRGFDEQFF . . TRBJ2-1 TRBV5-1
TGTGCCAGCAGCATCGGGGGGGGACTAGTTCACTACGAGCAGTACTTC CASSIGGGLVHYEQYF TRBD2 once TRBJ2-7 TRBV7-9
TGTGCCAGCAGGGACCCATACGAGCAGTACTTC CASRDPYEQYF . . TRBJ2-7 TRBV6-1
TGTGCCAGCAGCGTAGCAGGGGCTGGAAACACCATATATTTT CASSVAGAGNTIYF . . TRBJ1-3 TRBV9
TGTGCCAGCAGGGGGCAGGGGGGGGACTATGGCTACACCTTC CASRGQGGDYGYTF TRBD1 . TRBJ1-2 TRBV27
TGTGCCAGCGACGGGCGGGGAACCGGGGAGCTGTTTTTT CASDGRGTGELFF . . TRBJ2-2 TRBV2
TGTGCCAGCAGCTTTGGACAGTACCTAACGAACACCGGGGAGCTGTTTTTT CASSFGQYLTNTGELFF . . TRBJ2-2 TRBV11-2
TGTGCCAGCAACGAAGGAGGAATATCTAGCACAGATACGCAGTATTTT CASNEGGISSTDTQYF . once TRBJ2-3 TRBV9
TGTGCCAGCAGTTCGCATAGGAGAGGAAACACCATATATTTT CASSSHRRGNTIYF . . TRBJ1-3 TRBV27
TGTGCCAGCAGCTCAAATGCGGGACAGCAGTTCTTC CASSSNAGQQFF . . TRBJ2-1 TRBV7-6
TGTGCCAGCAGCCCTGACCAGTACAATGAGCAGTTCTTC CASSPDQYNEQFF . . TRBJ2-1 TRBV25-1
TGTGCCATCAGTGAGTCGAAGGGACAGATCTATGGCTACACCTTC CAISESKGQIYGYTF TRBD1 . TRBJ1-2 TRBV10-3
TGTGCCAGCAGCTTACTCCTAGCCCTCGAGCAGTACTTC CASSLLLALEQYF . few TRBJ2-7 TRBV11-2
TGTGCCAGCAGTGTTTCGGGGGTCTACGAGCAGTACTTC CASSVSGVYEQYF . once TRBJ2-7 TRBV6-1
TGTGCCAGCAGTTACTCTCATAATTTCTACAATGAGCAGTTCTTC CASSYSHNFYNEQFF . . TRBJ2-1 TRBV6-5
TGCGCCAGCAGGAAGGTCAAGACAGGGAGAAGGGCCGACGAGCAGTACTTC CASRKVKTGRRADEQYF TRBD1 . TRBJ2-7 TRBV10-1
TGTGCCAGCAACACGACGTACAATCAGCCCCAGCATTTT CASNTTYNQPQHF . few TRBJ1-5 TRBV19
TGTGCCAGCAGCTTGGGCGTTCAAGAGACCCAGTACTTC CASSLGVQETQYF . . TRBJ2-5 TRBV5-6
TGCGCCAGCAGCTTTTCAGGGGGCGGTTACAATGAGCAGTTCTTC CASSFSGGGYNEQFF TRBD1 . TRBJ2-1 TRBV5-1
TGTGCCAGCTCGCCAGACACCCTCTACACGGGTGGCTACACCTTC CASSPDTLYTGGYTF . once TRBJ1-2 TRBV18
TGTGCCACCAGCGGACCATCCCTTATACAGCCCCAGCATTTT CATSGPSLIQPQHF . . TRBJ1-5 TRBV15
TGTGCCAGCAGCTTGGGTCATAATCAGCCCCAGCATTTT CASSLGHNQPQHF . . TRBJ1-5 TRBV5-5
TGTGCCAGCAGCTTTTTCACAGATACGCAGTATTTT CASSFFTDTQYF . . TRBJ2-3 TRBV7-2
TGTGCCAGCAGCCAGGGCTCCTTAGACCAGGACGGCGAGCAGTACTTC CASSQGSLDQDGEQYF . . TRBJ2-7 TRBV5-4
TGTGCCAGCAGTAGACAGTTTAATGAAAAACTGTTTTTT CASSRQFNEKLFF . once TRBJ1-4 TRBV6-5
TGTGCCTGGAAGGGGGTCTCGGACGAGCAGTACTTC CAWKGVSDEQYF . . TRBJ2-7 TRBV30
TGTGCCATCAGTTTGACAGGCGGCAGTCATCAGCCCCAGCATTTT CAISLTGGSHQPQHF . once TRBJ1-5 TRBV10-3
TGTGCCAGCAAAGTTAGGGGCGCGGAATATGGCTACACCTTC CASKVRGAEYGYTF . . TRBJ1-2 TRBV6-6
TGTGCCAGCAGTCCGACAGGGGACAGGGGGGGAAACACTGAAGCTTTCTTT CASSPTGDRGGNTEAFF TRBD1 . TRBJ1-1 TRBV27
TGTGCCAGCAGTTTAGATGGGTTAAATGACAGAACAAGTGAAGCTTTCTTT CASSLDGLNDRTSEAFF . . TRBJ1-1 TRBV28
TGCAGCGTTGACGACTTGGACAGGGGGACCACTGAAGCTTTCTTT CSVDDLDRGTTEAFF TRBD1 . TRBJ1-1 TRBV29-1
TGTGCCAGCACCTGGGGGGGTAACACCGGGGAGCTGTTTTTT CASTWGGNTGELFF TRBD2 . TRBJ2-2 TRBV11-2
TGTGCCAGCAGCCCCCACACATCGGAGCAGTACTTC CASSPHTSEQYF . . TRBJ2-7 TRBV7-8
TGCGCCACAGGTAAAGGGAACACTGAAGCTTTCTTT CATGKGNTEAFF . . TRBJ1-1 TRBV10-2
TGCGCCAGCAGCCTCGCAGGGGCAGCGGGTGCTTTCTTT CASSLAGAAGAFF . . TRBJ1-1 TRBV4-3
TGTGCCAGTAGTATAGATCCCCGGAGGGATCAGCCCCAGCATTTT CASSIDPRRDQPQHF . once TRBJ1-5 TRBV19
TGTGCCAGCAGTCCAGGACAGGGGGGATATCAGCCCCAGCATTTT CASSPGQGGYQPQHF TRBD1 . TRBJ1-5 TRBV6-1
TGTGCCAGTAGGAGGGGTAGCAATCAGCCCCAGCATTTT CASRRGSNQPQHF . once TRBJ1-5 TRBV19
TGTGCCAGCACCCCGACTAGCCAAGTCACCGGGGAGCTGTTTTTT CASTPTSQVTGELFF TRBD2 . TRBJ2-2 TRBV27
TGCGCCAGCAGCCAAGAATTGGGGACGAACACTGAAGCTTTCTTT CASSQELGTNTEAFF . once TRBJ1-1 TRBV4-1
TGTGCCAGCTCACCTTCTAACGGACAGGGAGGGAACACCGGGGAGCTGTTTTTT CASSPSNGQGGNTGELFF TRBD1 . TRBJ2-2 TRBV18
TGTGCCAGCAGTTTTTTGCTGAGGACAGATACGCAGTATTTT CASSFLLRTDTQYF . . TRBJ2-3 TRBV2
TGTGCCAGCTCACAACAGGGGAGGGACACTGAAGCTTTCTTT CASSQQGRDTEAFF TRBD1 . TRBJ1-1 TRBV18
TGTGCCAACCAAACCGGGGAACCCGGGGAGCTGTTTTTT CANQTGEPGELFF . few TRBJ2-2 TRBV6-5
TGCGCCAGCAGCCAGCCCCTCCGGGTTAGCTCCTACAATGAGCAGTTCTTC CASSQPLRVSSYNEQFF . . TRBJ2-1 TRBV4-3
TGTGCCAGCAGTGAGACAGGGCGGAATTCACCCCTCCACTTT CASSETGRNSPLHF TRBD1 few TRBJ1-6 TRBV6-4